This record covers a single T cell receptor beta chain. The data derive from a study of shared clonotypes between healthy human individuals. Original analysis: Without quality scores, immunoSEQ junctional reads could not be filtered like full-length reads. Libraries were prepared by immunoSEQ multiplex PCR; TCRdb keeps only in-frame clonotypes and omits some of them. D and trimming come from the DNA, and the V and J calls and clone size come from that table. The sample holds 500,000 to 650,000 clones, roughly 72% seen once. This CDR3 spans 15 amino acids. Germline lookup yields CDR1 MDHEN and CDR2 SYDVKM. V dropped 1 base and J dropped 5 bases, with 13 bases sitting between them.

The sequence was collected from a woman in her 40s in good health. Some clones in this sample may be carry-over from other donors' samples. Specimen: PBMCs. This rearrangement joins TRBV28 to TRBJ2-3; D might be TRBD2 (5 bases). The CDR3 nucleotides read TGTGCCAGCAGTTTATTCCTAGCCGCGGGAGATACGCAGTATTTT. It is translated as CASSLFLAAGDTQYF.